This record concerns one T cell receptor beta chain sequence. The assay was immunoSEQ multiplex PCR, and TCRdb's table has in-frame clones only and misses some. The repertoire holds 150,000 to 200,000 clones, with 81% as singletons. The data were obtained in a study of blood T cell repertoires in COVID-19. V trimming: 4 bases; J trimming: 8 bases; junction bases outside the gene matches: 6. The CDR3 contains 15 residues. The germline V gene has CDR1 SGHKS and CDR2 YYEKEE (reference sequence). Sequencing was done on a sample of peripheral blood. The chain couples TRBV5-5 to TRBJ2-1; 13 nucleotides agree with TRBD2. The origin of this receptor is a man aged 55 to 69 with active or convalescent COVID-19. CDR3 sequence: CASSPTGLAGYEQFF. Here the CDR3 DNA reads TGTGCCAGCAGCCCGACGGGACTAGCGGGGTATGAGCAGTTCTTC.